This T cell receptor beta chain was identified in a study of blood T cell repertoires in COVID-19. Study-wide background: The United States, Italy and Spain provided the acute and convalescent COVID-19 samples. Nucleic acid was either cDNA or gDNA, and it came from T cells, B-cell-depleted T cells, or PBMCs.

Authors' processing steps: Estimated nucleated cell counts came from reference gene primer amplification. TCRdb's copy holds only in-frame clones and misses some; the assay was immunoSEQ multiplex PCR. V and J calls and clone size are as listed in that table; D and trimming were resolved from the DNA. This sample has more than 350,000 clones, with roughly 89% found just once. Sequencing was carried out using PBMCs or T cells enriched from blood (not recorded which). This TCR came from a woman aged 50 to 60 who had recovered from COVID-19.

Here the CDR3 reads CATSRDRGQGQPQHF. Written as DNA, the CDR3 is TGTGCCACCAGCAGAGATAGGGGACAGGGTCAGCCCCAGCATTTT. The chain is built from TRBV15 and TRBJ1-5; 9 nucleotides align to TRBD1. The CDR3 loop spans 15 amino acids. V was pared by 0 bases and J by 6 bases, with 3 bases of the junction left unmatched. The germline gives CDR1 LNHNV, CDR2 YYDKDF (reference sequence).